The 26 T cell receptor beta chains given below trace back to one sample, sequenced in a study of shared clonotypes between healthy human individuals. Libraries were prepared by immunoSEQ multiplex PCR; TCRdb keeps only in-frame clonotypes and omits some of them. The sample carries about 610,000 clones, roughly 97% recorded once. Input material: naive CD4+ T cells sorted from blood. Subset denoted: CD45RA+ positively selected. The receptors originated from a woman aged 25 to 45 in good health.

The rearrangement uses TRBV5-4 and TRBJ2-2, with 8 positions matching TRBD2. V trimming: 4 bases; J trimming: 1 base; junction bases outside the gene matches: 3. In germline, CDR1 is SGHNT, CDR2 YYREEE (reference sequence). The CDR3 runs 15 residues. The CDR3 DNA follows: TGTGCCAGCAGCCTCAGCGGGAGGAACACCGGGGAGCTGTTTTTT. Translating gives CASSLSGRNTGELFF.

As DNA, the CDR3 is TGTGCCAGCAGTTCCGCGGCGGGGGTCGGGGCTAACTATGGCTACACCTTC. It encodes CASSSAAGVGANYGYTF. The rearrangement uses TRBV27 and TRBJ1-2; D may be TRBD1 (5 bases). The CDR3 has 17 amino acids. Germline assignment: CDR1 MNHEY and CDR2 SMNVEV (reference sequence). The V and J ends lost 4 bases and 0 bases respectively, with 18 bases between them.

The CDR3 loop reads CASSLGQRGRSNTGELFF. As DNA, the CDR3 is TGTGCCAGCAGTTTGGGGCAGCGGGGCCGATCGAACACCGGGGAGCTGTTTTTT. The chain employs TRBV27 and TRBJ2-2; 7 bases are a match to TRBD2. Per germline, CDR1 MNHEY and CDR2 SMNVEV (reference sequence). This CDR3 comprises 18 residues. Unmatched junction bases numbered 10, after V lost 3 bases and J lost 0 bases.

CDR3 sequence: CASSATGTDGANVLTF. The CDR3 DNA sequence: TGTGCCAGCAGCGCGACAGGGACCGATGGGGCCAACGTCCTGACTTTC. This chain joins TRBV7-2 and TRBJ2-6; 7 nucleotides align to TRBD1. CDR1 is SGHTA, CDR2 FQGNSA, per germline. The CDR3 covers 16 residues. The ends lost 5 bases at V and 3 bases at J; junction bases unmatched: 7.

The gene calls are TRBV5-4 and TRBJ1-1, with D tentatively TRBD1 (5 bases). Trimming removed 5 bases at V and 0 bases at J, with 17 bases between. The CDR3 contains 16 residues. Germline V gene lookup returns CDR1 SGHNT and CDR2 YYREEE (reference sequence). DNA of the CDR3: TGTGCCAGCAGATCACCGGGACGGACAATGAACACTGAAGCTTTCTTT. Protein sequence: CASRSPGRTMNTEAFF. Variable domain in full (rest from reference TRBV5-4 and TRBJ1-1): ETGVTQSPTHLIKTRGQQVTLRCSSQSGHNTVSWYQQALGQGPQFIFQYYREEENGRGNFPPRFSGLQFPNYSSELNVNALELDDSALYLCASRSPGRTMNTEAFFGQGTRLTVV.

To note about this clone: An end of the junction does not agree with germline; a read error may underlie this. The V and J genes are TRBV27 and TRBJ2-1, with TRBD2 matching over 9 bases. The CDR3 sequence is 16 residues long. In germline, CDR1 is MNHEY, CDR2 SMNVEV (reference sequence). The CDR3 region is CASSPHSGRSFNEQFF. CDR3 sequence (DNA): TGTGCCAGCAGTCCCCATAGCGGGAGATCCTTCAATGAGCAGTTCTTC.

This chain connects TRBV25-1 to TRBJ2-2; a weak D match, TRBD1 (7 bases). V was trimmed by 3 bases and J by 6 bases, leaving 17 bases between them. This CDR3 region has 16 residues. From germline, CDR1 is MGHDK and CDR2 SYGVNS. The CDR3 is CASSDSRRGVAGELFF. CDR3 nucleotides: TGTGCCAGCAGTGATAGTCGCAGGGGGGTCGCCGGGGAGCTGTTTTTT.

The chain carries TRBV11-2 and TRBJ2-3; the D is unclear. V dropped 1 base and J dropped 4 bases, with 6 bases sitting between them. Germline V gene sequence: CDR1 SGHAT, CDR2 FQNNGV. The CDR3 sequence is 13 residues long. CDR3 amino acids: CASSLGSADTQYF. The CDR3 region has the DNA TGTGCCAGCAGCTTAGGGTCTGCAGATACGCAGTATTTT.

Concerning this clone: In the same sample, other DNA sequences code for this CDR3. This sequence joins TRBV28 and TRBJ1-5; unclear D gene. The CDR3 spans 13 residues. The germline V and J ends were trimmed by 3 bases and 0 bases, with 3 bases remaining between them. The germline V gene encodes CDR1 MDHEN and CDR2 SYDVKM. CDR3: CASSLNSNQPQHF. The CDR3 coding sequence is TGTGCCAGCAGTTTGAATAGCAATCAGCCCCAGCATTTT.

On this clone: Other DNA sequences in this sample translate to the same CDR3. The J gene is TRBJ2-7, the V gene TRBV5-1, with D perhaps being TRBD1 or TRBD2 (5 bases each). The CDR3 has 15 amino acids. Trimming cost V 0 bases and J 1 base, with 11 bases left between them. The germline V gene has CDR1 SGHRS and CDR2 YFSETQ. CDR3 protein: CASSLGGTSSYEQYF. For the CDR3, the DNA is TGCGCCAGCAGCTTGGGTGGGACGTCGTCCTACGAGCAGTACTTC.

The V gene is TRBV7-9, the J gene TRBJ2-3, with a possible D match to TRBD2 (5 bases). Germline CDR1 and CDR2: SEHNR and FQNEAQ (reference sequence). The V and J ends lost 5 bases and 2 bases respectively, with 8 bases between them. The CDR3 totals 13 residues. The CDR3 here is CASSHSATDTQYF. The DNA of the CDR3 is TGTGCCAGCAGCCATAGCGCCACAGATACGCAGTATTTT.

This clone was seen once. The chain couples TRBV6-5 to TRBJ1-1; 7 bases line up with TRBD1. CDR3 length equals 15 residues. J was trimmed by 0 bases and V by 6 bases; bases with no gene match: 7. CDR1 MNHEY and CDR2 SVGAGI come from the germline V gene. The CDR3 loop reads CASRNPGTVNTEAFF. The CDR3 coding sequence is TGTGCCAGCAGGAACCCCGGGACAGTGAACACTGAAGCTTTCTTT.

As concerns this clone: This same CDR3 is encoded by further DNA sequences in the sample. The rearrangement links TRBV11-2 to TRBJ1-1; possible D gene TRBD1, 6 bases. Germline CDR1 is SGHAT and CDR2 is FQNNGV. Deletions cut 5 bases from V and 3 bases from J, with 10 bases between. CDR3 length: 13 residues. The CDR3 DNA reads as TGTGCCAGCAGCCCTAGGACAGACACTGAAGCTTTCTTT. Translation gives CASSPRTDTEAFF.

This clone showed up just once. The chain carries TRBV6-1 and TRBJ1-3, with D perhaps TRBD1 (6 bases). There are 15 residues in the CDR3. The germline V gene has CDR1 MNHNS and CDR2 SASEGT. V was trimmed by 0 bases and J by 9 bases, leaving 15 bases between them. The CDR3 reads CASSEAPGARGTIYF. Here the CDR3 DNA reads TGTGCCAGCAGTGAAGCCCCAGGGGCCAGGGGCACCATATATTTT.

The chain carries TRBV7-9 and TRBJ1-1; no reliable D call. The CDR3 length is 15 residues. V lost 4 bases, J lost 0 bases, and 12 bases lay in between. The germline gives CDR1 SEHNR, CDR2 FQNEAQ (reference sequence). CDR3: CASSSNAALNTEAFF. CDR3 DNA: TGTGCCAGCAGCTCCAACGCAGCCCTGAACACTGAAGCTTTCTTT.

The chain joins TRBV15 to TRBJ1-5; D is uncertain. The CDR3 has 14 residues. V lost 0 bases to trimming and J lost 15 bases, with 18 bases between them. Germline values: CDR1 LNHNV, CDR2 YYDKDF (reference sequence). CDR3 DNA: TGTGCCACCAGCAGAGATGGGGAATCAGCCCCAAGGCATTTT. It encodes CATSRDGESAPRHF.

With respect to this clone: The junction departs from germline at one end; a sequencing error may be responsible. This rearrangement joins TRBV30 to TRBJ2-1; 8 bases line up with TRBD2. CDR3 length: 14 amino acids. Per germline, CDR1 GTSNPN and CDR2 SVGIG (reference sequence). Here the CDR3 DNA reads TGTGCCTGGAGTTATAGCGGGAACTACAATGAGCAGCTCTTC. Protein sequence: CAWSYSGNYNEQLF.

V and J are TRBV6-4 and TRBJ1-2, with a tentative D call TRBD1 (5 bases). Germline V gene data show CDR1 as MRHNA and CDR2 as SNTAGT. V shed 2 bases and J shed 4 bases, with 8 bases lying between them. This CDR3 spans 13 amino acids. The CDR3, as DNA: TGTGCCAGCAGTGACGGGGGGATCTATGGCTACACCTTC. Protein sequence: CASSDGGIYGYTF.

The V and J genes are TRBV19 and TRBJ2-6, with 9 bases fitting TRBD1. CDR1 is LNHDA and CDR2 is SQIVND in the germline V gene (reference sequence). This CDR3 has 22 amino acids. Unmatched junction bases numbered 17, after V lost 2 bases and J lost 0 bases. The CDR3 DNA sequence: TGTGCCAGTAGTATATCAGGGGGACAGGGCTCGGAGAGGGCCTCTGGGGCCAACGTCCTGACTTTC. Protein product: CASSISGGQGSERASGANVLTF.

The J gene is TRBJ1-5, the V gene TRBV4-1, with D possibly being TRBD1 (6 bases). The CDR3 is made up of 15 amino acids. Per the germline V gene, CDR1 is MGHRA and CDR2 is YSYEKL. The ends were cut back, 2 bases at V and 4 bases at J, with 12 bases in the middle. The CDR3, as DNA: TGCGCCAGCAGCCAACTCCACAGGGAAAATCAGCCCCAGCATTTT. This encodes CASSQLHRENQPQHF.

Here the CDR3 reads CAWSQGARETQYF. The DNA of the CDR3 is TGTGCCTGGAGCCAGGGTGCCAGGGAGACCCAGTACTTC. This rearrangement joins TRBV30 to TRBJ2-5; possible D gene TRBD1, 5 bases. The CDR3 is 13 residues long. V lost 3 bases and J 5 bases, leaving 13 bases between the germline ends. Germline loops: CDR1 GTSNPN, CDR2 SVGIG (reference sequence).

The chain is built from TRBV19 and TRBJ2-7; 11 bases are shared with TRBD2. This CDR3 comprises 15 residues. The ends lost 6 bases at V and 4 bases at J; junction bases unmatched: 8. Germline V CDR1 and CDR2: LNHDA, SQIVND (reference sequence). In DNA, the CDR3 is TGTGCCAGTAGGGGTAGCGGGAGGGCCGCGTACGAGCAGTACTTC. Protein sequence: CASRGSGRAAYEQYF.

The V and J genes are TRBV6-1 and TRBJ2-7; no definite D call. This CDR3 is 13 amino acids long. Germline loops: CDR1 MNHNS, CDR2 SASEGT. Trimming removed 0 bases from V and 6 bases from J, with 9 bases in between. CDR3 sequence: CASSEALRVEQYF. The CDR3 DNA reads TGTGCCAGCAGTGAAGCGCTTAGGGTCGAGCAGTACTTC.

This chain links TRBV10-3 with TRBJ2-1; the match to TRBD2 covers 7 bases. The CDR3 has 14 amino acids. After removal of 4 bases from V and 6 bases from J, the junction contained 6 bases not matched to a gene. Germline CDR1 and CDR2: ENHRY and SYGVKD. The CDR3 nucleotides read TGTGCCATCAGTGGGGGAGGGAAGACCAATGAGCAGTTCTTC. Translating gives CAISGGGKTNEQFF.

Note on this clone: The same CDR3 also results from other DNA sequences found in this sample. The chain couples TRBV5-1 to TRBJ2-7; 8 nucleotides line up with TRBD1. This CDR3 has 14 amino acids. Germline CDR1 and CDR2: SGHRS and YFSETQ. V shed 8 bases, J shed 0 bases, and the junction held 7 bases outside the gene matches. The CDR3 is CASSTTGGSYEQYF. In nucleotides, the CDR3 is TGCGCCAGTTCCACCACAGGGGGCTCCTACGAGCAGTACTTC.

This sequence joins TRBV28 and TRBJ2-3, with TRBD2 matching over 14 bases. Losses at the gene ends were 9 bases for V and 6 bases for J; bases not matched to a gene: 5. CDR3 length: 14 amino acids. Germline V gene lookup returns CDR1 MDHEN and CDR2 SYDVKM. In DNA form, the CDR3 reads TGTGCCAGTCGGACTAGCGGGAGGTGGGATACGCAGTATTTT. As protein: CASRTSGRWDTQYF.